These 20 T cell receptor beta chains were all obtained from the same sample, sequenced in a study of blood T cell repertoires in COVID-19. The data were produced by immunoSEQ multiplex PCR, yet TCRdb's version contains in-frame clones alone and is incomplete. The sample contains over 120,000 clones, around 79% of which appear only once. Material for sequencing was peripheral blood. The source is a woman in her sixties or seventies with COVID-19, enrolled during active disease.

The rearrangement links TRBV19 to TRBJ1-5; perhaps TRBD1 as D (6 bases). V was clipped by 6 bases and J by 2 bases, with 14 bases between them. The CDR3 is 15 residues long. CDR1 and CDR2 (germline): LNHDA, SQIVND (reference sequence). The CDR3 is CASSLAGVGNQPQHF. CDR3 nucleotides: TGTGCCAGTAGCCTTGCAGGGGTCGGCAATCAGCCCCAGCATTTT.

The chain joins TRBV6-2 or TRBV6-3 to TRBJ2-5; tentative D call: TRBD2 (6 bases). V was clipped by 0 bases and J by 4 bases, with 18 bases between them. The germline CDR1 and CDR2 sequences are MNHEY and SVGEGT. The CDR3 contains 17 residues. The CDR3 DNA follows: TGTGCCAGCAGTTACTCGAGGAGGGCAAGCGCGGGAGAGACCCAGTACTTC. It is translated as CASSYSRRASAGETQYF.

J is TRBJ2-2 and V is TRBV15; D unresolved. The CDR3 runs 15 residues. CDR1 is LNHNV and CDR2 is YYDKDF in the germline V gene (reference sequence). Between the trimmed V and J ends, which lost 4 bases and 3 bases, there was a span of 12 bases. CDR3 amino acids: CATSKDLADTGELFF. The CDR3 region has the DNA TGTGCCACCAGCAAGGATCTGGCGGACACCGGGGAGCTGTTTTTT.

The CDR3 loop is CASSLGRTYEQYF. In DNA form, the CDR3 reads TGTGCCAGCAGCTTAGGCAGGACTTACGAGCAGTACTTC. The gene calls are TRBV13 and TRBJ2-7; TRBD2 is a possible D gene (5 bases). V shed 0 bases and J shed 4 bases, with 7 bases lying between them. The CDR3 is 13 residues long. CDR1 and CDR2 from the germline V gene are PRHDT and FYEKMQ (reference sequence).

The chain recombines TRBV21-1 with TRBJ1-1; TRBD1 is the table's D call, not checked against the DNA. TRBV21-1 is an annotated pseudogene. The CDR3 is made up of 15 amino acids. The CDR3 is CASSHRDRGATEAFF. CDR3 DNA sequence: TGTGCCAGCAGCCACCGGGACAGGGGGGCCACTGAAGCTTTCTTT.

The chain carries TRBV19 and TRBJ2-7; D may be TRBD2 (5 bases). Trimming took 3 bases from V and 7 from J, leaving 16 bases between them. Germline V lookup: CDR1 LNHDA, CDR2 SQIVND (reference sequence). CDR3 size: 14 residues. Here the CDR3 reads CASSISGDAREQYF. CDR3 DNA: TGTGCCAGTAGTATCTCCGGGGATGCTCGGGAGCAGTACTTC.

This chain joins TRBV7-9 and TRBJ2-7; no clear D. Germline V gene sequence: CDR1 SEHNR, CDR2 FQNEAQ (reference sequence). The germline V and J ends were trimmed by 3 bases and 5 bases, with 5 bases remaining between them. The CDR3 totals 11 residues. In DNA, the CDR3 is TGTGCCAGCAGCTTCCGGGACGAGCAGTACTTC. This translates into CASSFRDEQYF.

The table lists this clone with a few counts. CDR3 sequence (DNA): TGCGCCAGCAGCTCCGGGACAGGGGGCCGACAAGCTTTCTTT. Protein sequence: CASSSGTGGRQAFF. The chain employs TRBV5-1 and TRBJ1-1; 12 bases are a match to TRBD1. Trimming at V came to 3 bases and at J to 9 bases, leaving 6 bases not matched to a gene. CDR1 is SGHRS, CDR2 YFSETQ, per germline. CDR3 length: 14 amino acids.

CDR3 protein: CASSQPQGNLNTEAFF. DNA of the CDR3: TGTGCCAGCAGCCAGCCACAGGGTAATCTGAACACTGAAGCTTTCTTT. The chain recombines TRBV5-8 with TRBJ1-1; TRBD1 is a possible D gene (6 bases). The germline V and J ends were trimmed by 4 bases and 0 bases, with 16 bases remaining between them. Germline V gives CDR1 SGHTS, CDR2 YDEGEE. This CDR3 is 16 amino acids long.

The chain couples TRBV24-1 to TRBJ1-1, with TRBD1 matching over 9 bases. V shed 8 bases, J shed 5 bases, and the junction held 8 bases outside the gene matches. The CDR3 is 14 residues long. The V gene's germline CDR1 is KGHDR and CDR2 SFDVKD. The CDR3 coding sequence is TGTGCCACCACTTTGGGGACAGGGTGGACTGAAGCTTTCTTT. Translation gives CATTLGTGWTEAFF.

This chain uses TRBV7-6 with TRBJ1-1; D not resolved. Germline CDR1 reads SGHVS; CDR2 reads FNYEAQ. This CDR3 has 14 amino acids. V lost 5 bases and J lost 0, with 10 bases in between. The CDR3 DNA sequence: TGTGCCAGCAGCCGCGAGTTGGTGAACACTGAAGCTTTCTTT. Protein: CASSRELVNTEAFF.

The rearrangement joins TRBV5-1 to TRBJ2-2; the match to TRBD1 covers 8 bases. J lost 3 bases, V lost 0 bases, and 4 bases had no gene match. CDR3 length: 16 residues. The germline CDR1 and CDR2 sequences are SGHRS and YFSETQ. For the CDR3, the DNA is TGCGCCAGCAGCTTGGAAGGACAGGGATACACCGGGGAGCTGTTTTTT. Residues: CASSLEGQGYTGELFF.

The chain combines TRBV7-2 with TRBJ2-2; 12 bases are shared with TRBD2. Germline V lookup: CDR1 SGHTA, CDR2 FQGNSA. The CDR3 totals 16 residues. V gave up 3 bases and J gave up 6 bases; unmatched junction bases: 5. The CDR3 sequence: CASSLRLAGESGELFF. The DNA of the CDR3 is TGTGCCAGCAGCTTGCGACTAGCGGGGGAATCCGGGGAGCTGTTTTTT.

V usage is TRBV7-2 and J usage is TRBJ1-6; TRBD1 might be the D (6 bases). Germline V gene data show CDR1 as SGHTA and CDR2 as FQGNSA. V shed 4 bases and J shed 9 bases, with 19 bases lying between them. The CDR3 is 16 residues long. Here the CDR3 reads CASSSNGAGAGSPLHF. CDR3 in DNA: TGTGCCAGCAGCTCTAACGGGGCAGGGGCGGGTTCACCCCTCCACTTT.

V and J are TRBV2 and TRBJ2-7, with a possible D match to TRBD1 (6 bases). Looked up from germline, CDR1 is SNHLY and CDR2 is FYNNEI. The CDR3 runs 15 residues. The V end was cut by 1 base, the J end by 2 bases, with 12 bases between. In DNA, the CDR3 is TGTGCCAGCAGTGAAGGGGGGCAGCCACCCTACGAGCAGTACTTC. Protein sequence: CASSEGGQPPYEQYF.

The J gene is TRBJ1-3, the V gene TRBV4-1, with TRBD1 identical over 9 bases. This CDR3 contains 18 residues. Germline V CDR1 and CDR2: MGHRA, YSYEKL. V was clipped by 4 bases and J by 0 bases; unmatched bases: 10. The CDR3 loop reads CASSLSRDRVISGNTIYF. CDR3 nucleotides: TGCGCCAGCAGCCTGTCCCGGGACAGGGTTATCTCTGGAAACACCATATATTTT.

V gene TRBV14 combines with J gene TRBJ2-5; possibly TRBD2 for D (6 bases). CDR3 length: 12 amino acids. Trimming shortened V by 3 bases and J by 4 bases, and 6 bases separated the two germline ends. In germline, CDR1 is SGHDN, CDR2 FVKESK. The DNA of the CDR3 is TGTGCCAGCAGCCAGGAGGGAGAGACCCAGTACTTC. Its protein is CASSQEGETQYF.

The chain has TRBV9 and TRBJ1-4, with D possibly being TRBD1 (5 bases). Germline CDR1 SGDLS, CDR2 YYNGEE. The CDR3 has 16 residues. Trimming removed 4 bases at V and 4 bases at J, with 17 bases between. As DNA, the CDR3 is TGTGCCAGCAGCAGAAGTACAGGCTTTAATAATGAAAAACTGTTTTTT. It is translated as CASSRSTGFNNEKLFF.

This clone is a singleton in its sample. J is TRBJ1-1 and V is TRBV2; 9 bases align to TRBD1. The junction had 6 bases not matched to a gene; V was cut back by 6 bases and J by 4 bases. The CDR3 contains 14 residues. Germline loops: CDR1 SNHLY, CDR2 FYNNEI. CDR3 bases: TGTGCCAGCAGGGGACAGGGCAGGAGCACTGAAGCTTTCTTT. It is translated as CASRGQGRSTEAFF.

V and J are TRBV19 and TRBJ1-4, with 7 bases fitting TRBD1. CDR1 is LNHDA, CDR2 SQIVND, per germline (reference sequence). The CDR3 runs to 14 residues. V gave up 7 bases and J gave up 6 bases; unmatched junction bases: 8. Here the CDR3 reads CASTDRAGDEKLFF. CDR3 DNA: TGTGCCAGTACCGACAGGGCAGGCGATGAAAAACTGTTTTTT. The full variable domain, with the rest looked up from reference TRBV19 and TRBJ1-4, is DGGITQSPKYLFRKEGQNVTLSCEQNLNHDAMYWYRQDPGQGLRLIYYSQIVNDFQKGDIAEGYSVSREKKESFPLTVTSAQKNPTAFYLCASTDRAGDEKLFFGSGTQLSVL.